This note documents a single T cell receptor beta chain sequence. This sample is drawn from a study of blood T cell repertoires in COVID-19. Overall study: Sites across the United States, Italy and Spain contributed samples from acute and convalescent COVID-19.

The length of the CDR3 is 15 residues. Libraries were prepared by immunoSEQ multiplex PCR; TCRdb keeps only in-frame clonotypes and omits some of them. The sample has 200,000 to 250,000 clones, approximately 83% seen once. This chain connects TRBV21-1 to TRBJ2-2; no check of the table's D call, TRBD2, against the DNA was made. TRBV21-1 is listed as a pseudogene. The origin of this receptor is a woman in her thirties who had recovered from COVID-19. The sequencing input was peripheral blood. The CDR3 protein is CASSSGGGDSGELFF. As DNA, the CDR3 is TGTGCCAGCAGCAGTGGCGGGGGGGATTCCGGGGAGCTGTTTTTT.